Following are 10 T cell receptor beta chains from one sample sequenced in a study of T cells in tumors after PD-1 blockade. The protocol was immunoSEQ multiplex PCR, while the TCRdb copy is restricted to in-frame clones and leaves out a portion. The sample shows fewer than 50,000 clones, over 70% of them seen only once. Sequences were derived from PBMCs, sampled before anti-PD-1 treatment. The receptors shown here come from a human donor with basal cell carcinoma.

This chain uses TRBV5-1 with TRBJ1-1; no clear D. This CDR3 contains 14 residues. Germline V gene data show CDR1 as SGHRS and CDR2 as YFSETQ. The V and J ends lost 2 bases and 3 bases respectively, with 11 bases between them. The CDR3 nucleotides are TGCGCCAGCAGCTTCGGACGGGAGGACACTGAAGCTTTCTTT. Protein: CASSFGREDTEAFF.

This sequence joins TRBV10-2 and TRBJ2-1, with 10 bases matching TRBD2. The CDR3 runs 17 residues. The trim removed 6 bases at V and 7 bases at J, leaving 15 bases unmatched. Germline CDR1 WSHSY, CDR2 SAAADI. DNA of the CDR3: TGCGCCAGCAGGGGTAGCGGGGGGCCCGGTTTGGGGAATGAGCAGTTCTTC. As protein: CASRGSGGPGLGNEQFF.

The V call is TRBV28, the J call TRBJ2-7; maybe TRBD2 (5 bases). Germline V gives CDR1 MDHEN, CDR2 SYDVKM. The CDR3 length is 15 residues. Trimming removed 6 bases at V and 3 bases at J, with 18 bases between. CDR3 bases: TGTGCCAGCAGCCCTGACTTCGTGGGAGACTACGAGCAGTACTTC. Amino acids: CASSPDFVGDYEQYF.

V gene TRBV7-8 combines with J gene TRBJ1-2; 10 positions match TRBD1. CDR3 length equals 17 residues. The germline gives CDR1 SGHVS, CDR2 FQNEAQ. Trimming at V came to 0 bases and at J to 3 bases, leaving 7 bases not matched to a gene. CDR3 sequence (DNA): TGTGCCAGCAGCTTAGCCCCCTGGGACAGGGGAGACTATGGCTACACCTTC. It encodes CASSLAPWDRGDYGYTF.

This chain connects TRBV28 to TRBJ1-3, with D possibly being TRBD1 (6 bases). V dropped 2 bases and J dropped 4 bases, with 12 bases sitting between them. Germline CDR1 and CDR2: MDHEN and SYDVKM. This CDR3 contains 15 residues. The CDR3 DNA reads as TGTGCCAGCAGTTTAGGGGGGGCAGGCGGAAACACCATATATTTT. As protein: CASSLGGAGGNTIYF.

CDR3 nucleotides: TGTGCCAGTAGTACCCTTGGATCATCAGATACGCAGTATTTT. Amino acid sequence: CASSTLGSSDTQYF. The rearrangement joins TRBV19 to TRBJ2-3; D is unclear. With 4 bases removed from V and 4 bases from J, the gap between germline ends came to 12 bases. CDR3 length: 14 amino acids. The germline V gene has CDR1 LNHDA and CDR2 SQIVND (reference sequence). Supplemented by reference TRBV19 and TRBJ2-3, the full variable domain reads DGGITQSPKYLFRKEGQNVTLSCEQNLNHDAMYWYRQDPGQGLRLIYYSQIVNDFQKGDIAEGYSVSREKKESFPLTVTSAQKNPTAFYLCASSTLGSSDTQYFGPGTRLTVL.

This clone was seen a single time. This chain links TRBV10-3 with TRBJ1-1; D unclear. This CDR3 spans 17 amino acids. Germline CDR1 and CDR2: ENHRY and SYGVKD. The V gene lost 0 bases and the J gene lost 5 bases, with 19 bases spanning the gap. The CDR3 DNA is TGTGCCATCAGTGAGTCGATTAATTCCCGGGTGGGGACTGAAGCTTTCTTT. Residues: CAISESINSRVGTEAFF.

V and J are TRBV5-1 and TRBJ1-3, with 9 bases aligning to TRBD1. CDR1 and CDR2 from the germline V gene are SGHRS and YFSETQ. This CDR3 contains 16 residues. The J segment lost 1 base and the V segment lost 3 bases, leaving 5 bases of the junction unmatched. The CDR3 is CASSSGQGTSGNTIYF. The CDR3 DNA sequence: TGCGCCAGCAGCTCAGGACAGGGGACTTCTGGAAACACCATATATTTT. The whole variable domain, remainder taken from reference TRBV5-1 and TRBJ1-3, is KAGVTQTPRYLIKTRGQQVTLSCSPISGHRSVSWYQQTPGQGLQFLFEYFSETQRNKGNFPGRFSGRQFSNSRSEMNVSTLELGDSALYLCASSSGQGTSGNTIYFGEGSWLTVV.

V usage is TRBV3-1 (or the pseudogene TRBV3-2) and J usage is TRBJ1-4; possibly TRBD1 for D (5 bases). Between the trimmed V and J ends, which lost 2 bases and 1 base, there was a span of 8 bases. CDR3 length: 15 amino acids. The V gene's germline CDR1 is LGHDT and CDR2 YNNKEL (reference sequence). As DNA, the CDR3 is TGTGCCAGCAGCCAAATTCAGGGAACTAATGAAAAACTGTTTTTT. Its protein is CASSQIQGTNEKLFF.

The chain has TRBV28 and TRBJ1-2, with D perhaps matching TRBD1 (5 bases). V was pared by 1 base and J by 8 bases, with 11 bases between. Germline V gives CDR1 MDHEN, CDR2 SYDVKM. CDR3 length: 13 amino acids. Written as DNA, the CDR3 is TGTGCCAGCAGTTTATTGGGGCTAGAGGGCTACACCTTC. Translating gives CASSLLGLEGYTF.